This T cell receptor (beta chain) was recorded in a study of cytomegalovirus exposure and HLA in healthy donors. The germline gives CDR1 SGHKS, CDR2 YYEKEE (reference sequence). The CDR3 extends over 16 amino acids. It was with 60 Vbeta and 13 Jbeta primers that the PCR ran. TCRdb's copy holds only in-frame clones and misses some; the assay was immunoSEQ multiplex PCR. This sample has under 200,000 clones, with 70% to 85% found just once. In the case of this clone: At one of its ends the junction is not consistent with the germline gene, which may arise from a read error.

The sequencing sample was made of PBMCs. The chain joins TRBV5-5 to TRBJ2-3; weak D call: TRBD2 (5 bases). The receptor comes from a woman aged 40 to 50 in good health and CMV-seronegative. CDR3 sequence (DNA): TGCGCCAGCAGCCAAGAGGGAGCTACTAGCACAGATACGCAGTATTTT. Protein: CASSQEGATSTDTQYF.